The rows below give T cell receptor beta chains drawn from one sample of a study of Ad26.COV2.S vaccination and SARS-CoV-2 variants. Sequencing used immunoSEQ multiplex PCR; TCRdb keeps in-frame clones, though not all of them. The sample has 350,000 to 500,000 clones, roughly 90% seen once. This sample comprised peripheral blood, obtained in a trial of Ad26.COV2.S vaccine versus placebo. Every receptor here comes from a person aged 18-60 years who received the Ad26.COV2.S COVID-19 vaccine or a placebo. CDR3s include the opening cysteine and the closing phenylalanine or tryptophan. The D gene is left open where the match is weak. Clone size appears in some rows only: once, few, many, or a class for an expanded clone.

j_gene | v_gene | abundance | len | d_gene | CDR3aa | CDR3nt
TRBJ2-3 | TRBV5-4 | NA | 14 | NA | CASSTGAGSDTQYF | TGTGCCAGCAGCACTGGAGCGGGTTCAGATACGCAGTATTTT
TRBJ2-3 | TRBV24-1 | NA | 14 | NA | CATSDPGRGDTQYF | TGTGCCACCAGTGACCCTGGACGCGGTGATACGCAGTATTTT
TRBJ2-5 | TRBV29-1 | NA | 15 | TRBD2 | CSVEDREGIQETQYF | TGCAGCGTTGAAGATCGGGAGGGGATACAAGAGACCCAGTACTTC
TRBJ2-5 | TRBV29-1 | NA | 15 | NA | CSVYPEEMTDVTQYF | TGCAGCGTTTACCCTGAGGAGATGACAGACGTGACCCAGTACTTC
TRBJ1-1 | TRBV6-4 | NA | 13 | NA | CASSDQPNTEAFF | TGTGCCAGCAGTGATCAACCAAACACTGAAGCTTTCTTT
TRBJ1-5 | TRBV6-2/TRBV6-3 | NA | 16 | NA | CASSFSMNLDPQPQHF | TGTGCCAGCAGTTTCTCGATGAACCTGGACCCACAGCCCCAGCATTTT
TRBJ1-1 | TRBV6-5 | NA | 13 | TRBD1 | CASSLDRGTEAFF | TGTGCCAGCAGCTTGGACAGGGGCACTGAAGCTTTCTTT
TRBJ2-7 | TRBV5-1 | NA | 15 | NA | CASSLGAGGNYEQYF | TGCGCCAGCAGCTTGGGGGCAGGGGGGAACTACGAGCAGTACTTC
TRBJ2-3 | TRBV19 | NA | 15 | TRBD2 | CASSMREGPTDTQYF | TGTGCCAGTAGTATGAGGGAGGGCCCCACAGATACGCAGTATTTT
TRBJ2-1 | TRBV7-2 | once | 16 | TRBD2 | CASSYLPGLVNNEQFF | TGTGCCAGCAGCTACCTACCGGGACTAGTAAACAATGAGCAGTTCTTC
TRBJ1-3 | TRBV7-2 | NA | 16 | NA | CASSRRGLLSGNTIYF | TGTGCCAGCAGCCGCCGTGGACTCCTCTCTGGAAACACCATATATTTT
TRBJ2-3 | TRBV9 | NA | 17 | TRBD1 | CASSRLPGQGFADTQYF | TGTGCCAGCAGTCGCTTACCGGGACAGGGTTTTGCAGATACGCAGTATTTT
TRBJ1-1 | TRBV18 | once | 14 | NA | CASSPLRENTEAFF | TGTGCCAGCTCACCACTCAGGGAGAACACTGAAGCTTTCTTT
TRBJ2-4 | TRBV4-2 | NA | 13 | NA | CASSEQLKNIQYF | TGTGCCAGCAGTGAACAGCTGAAAAACATTCAGTACTTC
TRBJ1-1 | TRBV7-9 | NA | 13 | TRBD1 | CASSLAFGTGPLF | TGTGCCAGCAGCTTAGCGTTTGGGACAGGCCCTCTCTTT
TRBJ2-2 | TRBV18 | NA | 16 | TRBD2 | CASSRLAGDSTGELFF | TGTGCCAGCTCCAGACTAGCGGGAGACAGCACCGGGGAGCTGTTTTTT
TRBJ2-7 | TRBV7-2 | NA | 15 | NA | CASSFSTGNPYEQYF | TGTGCCAGCAGCTTTTCAACAGGGAACCCCTACGAGCAGTACTTC
TRBJ2-5 | TRBV7-9 | once | 13 | NA | CASSLDPGVAQYF | TGTGCCAGCAGCTTGGACCCGGGGGTGGCCCAGTACTTC
TRBJ1-5 | TRBV12-5 | NA | 13 | TRBD1 | CASLDRYNQPQHF | TGTGCTAGTCTGGACAGGTACAATCAGCCCCAGCATTTT
TRBJ1-4 | TRBV9 | NA | 15 | NA | CASSGDGEGVEKLFF | TGTGCCAGCAGCGGGGACGGGGAAGGGGTCGAAAAACTGTTTTTT
TRBJ1-1 | TRBV28 | once | 14 | NA | CASSLGDRATEAFF | TGTGCCAGCAGTTTAGGGGATAGGGCCACTGAAGCTTTCTTT
TRBJ1-2 | TRBV6-5 | NA | 13 | TRBD1 | CASSRGLFFGYTF | TGTGCCAGCAGTAGGGGGCTGTTCTTTGGCTACACCTTC
TRBJ2-7 | TRBV6-5 | NA | 13 | NA | CASRRDAASEQYF | TGTGCCAGTCGGCGGGATGCTGCCTCTGAGCAGTACTTC
TRBJ2-7 | TRBV7-9 | NA | 16 | TRBD1 | CASSVVTGRNPYEQYF | TGTGCCAGCAGCGTGGTGACAGGGAGAAATCCCTACGAGCAGTACTTC
TRBJ2-1 | TRBV5-4 | NA | 16 | NA | CASSLDAGPLGNEQFF | TGTGCCAGCAGCTTGGATGCGGGACCCCTGGGGAATGAGCAGTTCTTC
TRBJ2-7 | TRBV19 | NA | 16 | TRBD1 | CASSIEGGHYFYEQYF | TGTGCCAGTAGTATAGAAGGGGGCCACTACTTCTACGAGCAGTACTTC
TRBJ1-2 | TRBV27 | NA | 15 | NA | CASSLEAAGSGGYTF | TGTGCCAGCAGTTTAGAGGCGGCGGGGTCGGGTGGCTACACCTTC